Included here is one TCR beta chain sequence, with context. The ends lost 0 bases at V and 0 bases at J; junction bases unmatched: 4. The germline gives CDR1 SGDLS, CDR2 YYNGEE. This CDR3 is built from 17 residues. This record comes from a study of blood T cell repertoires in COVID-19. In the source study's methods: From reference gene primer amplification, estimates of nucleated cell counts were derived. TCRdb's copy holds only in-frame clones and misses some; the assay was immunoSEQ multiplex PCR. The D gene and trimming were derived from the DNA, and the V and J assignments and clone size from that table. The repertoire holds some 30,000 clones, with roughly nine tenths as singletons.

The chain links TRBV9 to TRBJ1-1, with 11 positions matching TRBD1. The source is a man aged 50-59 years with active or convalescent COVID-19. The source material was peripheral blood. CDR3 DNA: TGTGCCAGCAGCGTAGGGACAGGGGGCTACATGAACACTGAAGCTTTCTTT. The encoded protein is CASSVGTGGYMNTEAFF.